This T cell receptor (beta chain) was obtained from a study of vaccination and CD4 T cells after COVID-19. The sample's treatment: 10-day PBMC culture with coronavirus spike peptide pools or control peptides (ViraFEST assay). T cells were expanded with peptide pools, and expanded clonotypes were identified by TCR sequencing. With fresh IL-2 medium, half the medium was replaced on days 3 and 7. About this clonotype: Its antigen remains unknown.

Cultured CD4+ T-cell DNA underwent Oncomine TCR Beta short-read sequencing. Genomic DNA extraction was carried out from cultured CD4+ T cells. Via MiXCR, TCRdb re-called the PCR reads, giving one row per CDR3 protein. The sample consists of fewer than 20,000 distinct CDR3 sequences, roughly 52% of them appearing once. The CDR3 is made up of 14 amino acids. Germline V CDR1 and CDR2: SNHLY, FYNNEI. V dropped 4 bases and J dropped 0 bases, with 10 bases sitting between them. The sequence came from a human donor who had recovered from COVID-19. The chain links TRBV2 to TRBJ2-7; a weak D match, TRBD1 (5 bases). Material: CD4+ T cells from blood, cultured in vitro, obtained before SARS-CoV-2 vaccination. The DNA for the CDR3 is TGTGCCAGCAGTGCTAGACAGTCCTCCTACGAGCAGTACTTC. The encoded protein is CASSARQSSYEQYF.